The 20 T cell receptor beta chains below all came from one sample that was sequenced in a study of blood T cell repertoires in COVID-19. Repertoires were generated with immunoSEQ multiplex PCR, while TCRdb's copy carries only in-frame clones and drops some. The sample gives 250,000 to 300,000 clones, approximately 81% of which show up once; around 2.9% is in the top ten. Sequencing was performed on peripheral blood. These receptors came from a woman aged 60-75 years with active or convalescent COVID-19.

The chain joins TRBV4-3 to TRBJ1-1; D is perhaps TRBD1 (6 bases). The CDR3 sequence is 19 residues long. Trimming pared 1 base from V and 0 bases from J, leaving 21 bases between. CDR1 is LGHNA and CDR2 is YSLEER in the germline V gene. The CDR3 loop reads CASSQGYLQGQFLNTEAFF. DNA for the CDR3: TGCGCCAGCAGCCAAGGGTATCTCCAGGGGCAGTTTCTGAACACTGAAGCTTTCTTT.

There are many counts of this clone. The CDR3 region is CASSQLQETQYF. The CDR3 DNA reads as TGTGCCAGCAGCCAACTTCAAGAGACCCAGTACTTC. The chain links TRBV4-2 to TRBJ2-5; D remains unclear. Germline CDR1 and CDR2: LGHNA and YNFKEQ. Deletions cut 2 bases from V and 2 bases from J, with 3 bases between. There are 12 residues in the CDR3.

CDR3 region: CASSKGLAGGTDTQYF. The CDR3 DNA reads as TGTGCCAGCAGCAAGGGGCTAGCGGGGGGCACAGATACGCAGTATTTT. This chain links TRBV3-1 (or the pseudogene TRBV3-2) with TRBJ2-3; 10 positions agree with TRBD2. The CDR3 length is 16 residues. V dropped 5 bases and J dropped 1; count of bases not matched to a gene: 6. Germline V gene data show CDR1 as LGHDT and CDR2 as YNNKEL (reference sequence).

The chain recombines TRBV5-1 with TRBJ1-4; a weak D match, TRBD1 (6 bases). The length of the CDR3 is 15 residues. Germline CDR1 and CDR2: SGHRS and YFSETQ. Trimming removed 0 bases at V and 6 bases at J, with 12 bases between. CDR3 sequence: CASSLESGDHEKLFF. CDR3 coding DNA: TGCGCCAGCAGCTTGGAATCAGGGGACCATGAAAAACTGTTTTTT.

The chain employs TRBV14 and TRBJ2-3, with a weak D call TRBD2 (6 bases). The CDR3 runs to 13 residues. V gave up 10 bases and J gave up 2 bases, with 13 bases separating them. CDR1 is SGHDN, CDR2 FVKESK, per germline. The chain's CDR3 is CATSRGSTDTQYF. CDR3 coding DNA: TGTGCCACCTCACGGGGGTCCACAGATACGCAGTATTTT.

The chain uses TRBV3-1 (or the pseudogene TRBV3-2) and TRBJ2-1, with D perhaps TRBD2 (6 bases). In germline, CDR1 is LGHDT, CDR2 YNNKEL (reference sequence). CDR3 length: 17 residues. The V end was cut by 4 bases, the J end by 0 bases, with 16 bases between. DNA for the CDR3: TGTGCCAGCAGCCCGGGGACTTTGGGCCTCTCCTACAATGAGCAGTTCTTC. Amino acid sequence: CASSPGTLGLSYNEQFF.

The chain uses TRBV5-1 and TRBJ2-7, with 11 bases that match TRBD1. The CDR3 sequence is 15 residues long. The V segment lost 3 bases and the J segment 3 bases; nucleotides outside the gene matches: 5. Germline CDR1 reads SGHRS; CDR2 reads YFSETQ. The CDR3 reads CASSSGQGAHYEQYF. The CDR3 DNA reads TGCGCCAGCAGCTCCGGACAGGGGGCCCACTACGAGCAGTACTTC.

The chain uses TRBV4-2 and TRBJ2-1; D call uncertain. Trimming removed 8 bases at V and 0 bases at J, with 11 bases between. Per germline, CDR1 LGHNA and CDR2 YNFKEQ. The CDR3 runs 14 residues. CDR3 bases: TGTGCCAGCGGCGGAGCGAGCTCCTACAATGAGCAGTTCTTC. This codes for CASGGASSYNEQFF.

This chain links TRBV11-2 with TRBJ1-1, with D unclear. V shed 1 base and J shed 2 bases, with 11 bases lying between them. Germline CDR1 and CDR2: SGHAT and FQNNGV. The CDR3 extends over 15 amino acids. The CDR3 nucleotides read TGTGCCAGCAGCTTAGGAGCAGGATCAAACACTGAAGCTTTCTTT. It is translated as CASSLGAGSNTEAFF.

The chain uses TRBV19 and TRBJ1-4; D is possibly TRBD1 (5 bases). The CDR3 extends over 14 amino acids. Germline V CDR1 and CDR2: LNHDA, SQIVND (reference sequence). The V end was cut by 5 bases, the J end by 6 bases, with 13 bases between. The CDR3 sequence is CASSPGTADEKLFF. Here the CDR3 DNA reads TGTGCCAGTAGTCCGGGGACTGCCGATGAAAAACTGTTTTTT. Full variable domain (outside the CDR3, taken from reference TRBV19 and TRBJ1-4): DGGITQSPKYLFRKEGQNVTLSCEQNLNHDAMYWYRQDPGQGLRLIYYSQIVNDFQKGDIAEGYSVSREKKESFPLTVTSAQKNPTAFYLCASSPGTADEKLFFGSGTQLSVL.

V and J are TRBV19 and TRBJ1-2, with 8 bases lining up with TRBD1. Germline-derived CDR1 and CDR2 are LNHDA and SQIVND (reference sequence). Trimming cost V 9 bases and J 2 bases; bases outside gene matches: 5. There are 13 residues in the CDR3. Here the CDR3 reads CASDQGANYGYTF. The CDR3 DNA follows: TGTGCCAGCGACCAGGGGGCCAACTATGGCTACACCTTC.

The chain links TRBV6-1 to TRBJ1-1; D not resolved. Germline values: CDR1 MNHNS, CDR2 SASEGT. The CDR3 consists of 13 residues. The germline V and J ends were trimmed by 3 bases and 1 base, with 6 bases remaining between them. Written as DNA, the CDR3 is TGTGCCAGCAGTGATTTCAGGAACACTGAAGCTTTCTTT. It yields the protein CASSDFRNTEAFF.

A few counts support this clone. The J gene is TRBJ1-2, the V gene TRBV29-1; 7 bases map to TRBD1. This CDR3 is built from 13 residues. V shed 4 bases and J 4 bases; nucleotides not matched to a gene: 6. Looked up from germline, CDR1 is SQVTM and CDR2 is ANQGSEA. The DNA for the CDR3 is TGCAGCGTTGTCACTGGACAGGTCTATGGCTACACCTTC. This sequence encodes CSVVTGQVYGYTF.

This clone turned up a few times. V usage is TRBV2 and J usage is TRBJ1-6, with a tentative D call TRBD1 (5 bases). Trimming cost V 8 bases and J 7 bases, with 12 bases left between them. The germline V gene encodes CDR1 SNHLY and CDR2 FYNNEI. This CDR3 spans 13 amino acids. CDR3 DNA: TGTGCCAGCCGGGCCAGGGAAAATTCACCCCTCCACTTT. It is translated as CASRARENSPLHF. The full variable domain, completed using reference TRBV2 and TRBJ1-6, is EPEVTQTPSHQVTQMGQEVILRCVPISNHLYFYWYRQILGQKVEFLVSFYNNEISEKSEIFDDQFSVERPDGSNFTLKIRSTKLEDSAMYFCASRARENSPLHFGNGTRLTVT.

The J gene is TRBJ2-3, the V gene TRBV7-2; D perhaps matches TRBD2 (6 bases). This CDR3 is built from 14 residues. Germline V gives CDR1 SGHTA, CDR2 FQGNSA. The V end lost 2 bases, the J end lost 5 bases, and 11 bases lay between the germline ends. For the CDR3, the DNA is TGTGCCAGCAGCTTACAAGCGGGCCTAGATACGCAGTATTTT. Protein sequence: CASSLQAGLDTQYF.

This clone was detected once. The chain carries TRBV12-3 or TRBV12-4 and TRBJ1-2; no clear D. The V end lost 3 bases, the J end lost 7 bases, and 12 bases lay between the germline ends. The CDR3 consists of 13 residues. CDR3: CASSFRPVAGYTF. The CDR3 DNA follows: TGTGCCAGCAGTTTCCGTCCGGTTGCTGGCTACACCTTC.

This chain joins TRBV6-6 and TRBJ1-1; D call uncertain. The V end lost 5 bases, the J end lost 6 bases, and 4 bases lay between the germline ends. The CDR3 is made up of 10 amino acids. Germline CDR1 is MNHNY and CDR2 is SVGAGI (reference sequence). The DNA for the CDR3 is TGTGCCAGCAGTCTCTCTGAAGCTTTCTTT. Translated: CASSLSEAFF.

The CDR3 bases are TGTGCCAGCAGCCAAGTGTACCGGGACAGCTATGGCTACACCTTC. It specifies CASSQVYRDSYGYTF. The chain recombines TRBV3-1 (or the pseudogene TRBV3-2) with TRBJ1-2, with 7 bases aligning to TRBD1. Germline CDR1 reads LGHDT; CDR2 reads YNNKEL (reference sequence). J gave up 4 bases and V 1 base, and 6 bases lay outside the gene matches. This CDR3 has 15 residues.

The CDR3 loop is CASTWAWGQRGGADTQYF. CDR3 DNA: TGTGCCAGCACCTGGGCTTGGGGCCAGCGGGGGGGAGCAGATACGCAGTATTTT. The chain carries TRBV5-5 and TRBJ2-3, with 10 nucleotides matching TRBD2. Germline V gene data show CDR1 as SGHKS and CDR2 as YYEKEE (reference sequence). J lost 4 bases, V lost 6 bases, and 17 bases had no gene match. The CDR3 contains 18 residues.

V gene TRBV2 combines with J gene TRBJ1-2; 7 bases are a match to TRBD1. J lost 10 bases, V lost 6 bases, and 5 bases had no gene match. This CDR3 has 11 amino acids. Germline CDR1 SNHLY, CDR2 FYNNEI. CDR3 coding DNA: TGTGCCAGCAGGTGGACAGGATCCTACACCTTC. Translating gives CASRWTGSYTF.